This T cell receptor (beta chain) was identified during a study of T cells after yellow fever vaccination. TCRdb reprocessed the 5' RACE reads via MiXCR and lists one record per CDR3 protein. Of under 550,000 distinct CDR3 sequences listed, about a fifth are singletons. The CDR3 runs to 14 residues. V lost 9 bases and J 4 bases, leaving 18 bases between the germline ends. The TCR originated in a young man who received the YFV17D yellow fever vaccine. The chain couples TRBV12-3 or TRBV12-4 to TRBJ1-1, with D perhaps TRBD1 (5 bases). The source was PBMCs, collected about 21 days after the first yellow fever vaccination. CDR3 nucleotides: TGTGCCAGTATCTGGGCAGGGACGAGCACTGAAGCTTTCTTT. Its translation is CASIWAGTSTEAFF.